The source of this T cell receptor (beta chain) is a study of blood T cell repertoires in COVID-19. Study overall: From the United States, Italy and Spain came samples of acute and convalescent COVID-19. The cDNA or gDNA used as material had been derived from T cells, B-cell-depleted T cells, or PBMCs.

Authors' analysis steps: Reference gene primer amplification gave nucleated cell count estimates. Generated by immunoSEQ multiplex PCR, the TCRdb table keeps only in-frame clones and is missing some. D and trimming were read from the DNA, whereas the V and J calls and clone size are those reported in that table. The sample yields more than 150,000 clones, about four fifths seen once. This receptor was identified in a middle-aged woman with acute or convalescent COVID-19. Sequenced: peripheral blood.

In DNA form, the CDR3 reads TGTGCCAGCAGTACCCGCTCAGGGGTGGGTGGCTACACCTTC. Amino acids: CASSTRSGVGGYTF. This chain uses TRBV6-5 with TRBJ1-2; a possible D gene is TRBD1 (6 bases). CDR1 and CDR2 from the germline V gene are MNHEY and SVGAGI. The CDR3 is 14 amino acids. With 5 bases removed from V and 7 bases from J, the gap between germline ends came to 17 bases.